Following are 32 T cell receptor beta chains from one sample sequenced in a study of T cell clonality in common variable immunodeficiency (dated by TCRdb to between 2014 and 2017). Libraries were prepared through the immunoSEQ multiplex PCR assay. What TCRdb holds here is the immuneACCESS table cut down to in-frame rearrangements. Part of the clones is not present; checked against another copy, under half of the missing clones reflect an unresolved V gene, and the others are unexplained. For this sample, tens of thousands of clones are listed, none of them singletons. Jointly, the top ten make up under 1% of the sample. Specimen: peripheral blood mononuclear cells. The receptors originated from a person aged 18-70 years in good health.

This clone was counted many times. Sequencing ends 3 residues short of the CDR3 end; the germline J gene provides the rest. The chain recombines TRBV7-9 with TRBJ2-7; TRBD1 matches 10 bases. Per germline, CDR1 SEHNR and CDR2 FQNEAQ (reference sequence). CDR3 length equals 14 residues. Trimming at V came to 6 bases and at J to 2 bases, leaving 4 bases not matched to a gene. CDR3 bases read: TGTGCCAGCAGTTTCGGGACAGGGGCCTACGAG. This gives the protein CASSFGTGAYE. The entire CDR3 sequence reads CASSFGTGAYEQYF. The full variable domain, in which reference TRBV7-9 and TRBJ2-7 provide the parts outside the CDR3, is DTGVSQNPRHKITKRGQNVTFRCDPISEHNRLYWYRQTLGQGPEFLTYFQNEAQLEKSRLLSDRFSAERPKGSFSTLEIQRTEQGDSAMYLCASSFGTGAYEQYFGPGTRLTVT.

This clone was counted ten times or more. The sequence runs out 3 residues before the end of the CDR3; the remainder is reconstructed from the germline J gene. This chain joins TRBV14 and TRBJ2-1; 9 nucleotides agree with TRBD1. V lost 5 bases and J lost 5; bases outside the gene matches: 7. The CDR3 runs to 15 residues. In germline, CDR1 is SGHDN, CDR2 FVKESK. Here the CDR3 reads CASSIPGQGNNEQFF. The DNA read from the CDR3 is TGTGCCAGCAGCATACCGGGACAGGGTAACAATGAG.

The table lists this clone with many counts. The observed sequence ends 3 residues before the CDR3 terminus, with the missing tail filled in from the germline J gene. This chain uses TRBV7-2 with TRBJ1-2; D not certain. V lost 0 bases and J 0 bases, leaving 11 bases between the germline ends. Germline CDR1 is SGHTA and CDR2 is FQGNSA. The CDR3 contains 16 residues. CDR3 in amino acids: CASSLAPRNPNYGYTF. CDR3 DNA, as far as it was read: TGTGCCAGCAGCTTAGCGCCTAGGAATCCTAACTATGGC. The full variable domain, completed using reference TRBV7-2 and TRBJ1-2, is GAGVSQSPSNKVTEKGKDVELRCDPISGHTALYWYRQSLGQGLEFLIYFQGNSAPDKSGLPSDRFSAERTGGSVSTLTIQRTQQEDSAVYLCASSLAPRNPNYGYTFGSGTRLTVV.

This clone was observed at least ten times. One junction end does not reproduce the germline sequence, and a read error may be involved. CDR3 residues: CASSQDPTSGSRTDTQYF. Incomplete CDR3 DNA: TGCGCCAGCAGCCAAGATCCAACTAGCGGGAGCCGAACAGATACG. V usage is TRBV4-2 and J usage is TRBJ2-3, with 11 bases identical to TRBD2. The read is 3 residues too short to cover the CDR3 end, so that end is filled in from the germline J gene. This CDR3 is built from 18 residues. Germline CDR1 reads LGHNA; CDR2 reads YNFKEQ.

This clone was seen repeatedly, ten times or more. The read halts 3 residues ahead of the CDR3 end, with the missing end drawn from the germline J gene. The chain is built from TRBV19 and TRBJ1-1; D gene unclear. V lost 4 bases, J lost 4 bases, and 13 bases lay in between. From germline, CDR1 is LNHDA and CDR2 SQIVND (reference sequence). The CDR3 runs to 14 residues. CDR3: CASSTLGGPTEAFF. The part of the CDR3 DNA that was read is TGTGCCAGTAGTACACTAGGTGGGCCCACTGAA.

Comment on this clone: The DNA ends 3 residues before the CDR3 does, and the rest of the CDR3 is filled in from the germline J gene. V is TRBV6-2 or TRBV6-3 and J is TRBJ2-2, with D unresolved. The V end was cut by 6 bases, the J end by 7 bases, with 9 bases between. In germline, CDR1 is MNHEY, CDR2 SVGEGT. The CDR3 contains 12 residues. Here the CDR3 reads CASSPHSGELFF. CDR3 bases read: TGTGCCAGCAGCCCCCACAGCGGGGAG.

The table lists this clone with many counts. The read finishes 3 residues shy of the CDR3 end, and the germline J gene is used to complete it. The chain uses TRBV6-2 or TRBV6-3 and TRBJ2-1, with 9 bases identical to TRBD2. The germline gives CDR1 MNHEY, CDR2 SVGEGT. V was clipped by 6 bases and J by 7 bases; unmatched bases: 13. The CDR3 extends over 16 amino acids. The part of the CDR3 DNA that was read is TGTGCCAGCAGATTAGCGGGAGCCTTCATTCAGAATGAG. Translating gives CASRLAGAFIQNE. The full CDR3 sequence reads CASRLAGAFIQNEQFF.

This clone showed up just a few times. The CDR3 end lies 3 residues beyond the end of the read and is filled in from the germline J gene. The chain links TRBV6-1 to TRBJ1-3; weak D call: TRBD1 (6 bases). CDR3 size: 14 residues. V dropped 3 bases and J dropped 0 bases, with 6 bases sitting between them. The germline V gene encodes CDR1 MNHNS and CDR2 SASEGT. CDR3 sequence reads: CASSETGSGNTIYF. The CDR3 bases that were read are TGTGCCAGCAGTGAGACAGGCTCTGGAAACACC.

This clone was counted many times. Sequencing ends 3 residues short of the CDR3 end; the germline J gene provides the rest. The rearrangement links TRBV19 to TRBJ2-3; tentative D call: TRBD2 (5 bases). V lost 6 bases, J lost 0 bases, and 10 bases lay in between. Per germline, CDR1 LNHDA and CDR2 SQIVND (reference sequence). The CDR3 sequence is 14 residues long. The CDR3 spells CASRTRASTDTQYF. The sequenced CDR3 bases are TGTGCCAGTAGAACTAGGGCTAGCACAGATACG.

Concerning this clone: The read is 3 residues too short to cover the CDR3 end, so that end is filled in from the germline J gene. V and J are TRBV19 and TRBJ2-4; 14 bases match TRBD2. J lost 3 bases, V lost 8 bases, and 12 bases had no gene match. CDR3 length: 18 residues. CDR1 is LNHDA and CDR2 is SQIVND in the germline V gene (reference sequence). The sequenced CDR3 bases are TGTGCCAGTTCAGGGGGACTAGCGGGAGAGGGGGGCAAAAACATT. It is translated as CASSGGLAGEGGKNI. The entire CDR3 is CASSGGLAGEGGKNIQYF.

This clone has a count of ten or more. Coverage ceases 3 residues before the CDR3 finishes, and the germline J gene fills in the end. The rearrangement uses TRBV28 and TRBJ2-3; unclear D gene. V was trimmed by 2 bases and J by 0 bases, leaving 9 bases between them. Per germline, CDR1 MDHEN and CDR2 SYDVKM. This CDR3 region has 15 residues. CDR3: CASSLEADSTDTQYF. The sequenced part of the CDR3 DNA is TGTGCCAGCAGTTTAGAGGCCGATAGCACAGATACG. The variable domain in full, with the rest retrieved from reference TRBV28 and TRBJ2-3, is DVKVTQSSRYLVKRTGEKVFLECVQDMDHENMFWYRQDPGLGLRLIYFSYDVKMKEKGDIPEGYSVSREKKERFSLILESASTNQTSMYLCASSLEADSTDTQYFGPGTRLTVL.

This clone has ten or more counts. With the read ending 3 residues before the CDR3 end, the germline J gene is used to fill in that end. This chain uses TRBV18 with TRBJ2-1; TRBD1 matches at 10 bases. CDR1 is KGHSH and CDR2 is LQKENI in the germline V gene. Losses at the gene ends were 5 bases for V and 3 bases for J; bases not matched to a gene: 1. CDR3 length: 14 amino acids. CDR3 in amino acids: CASSGQGVYNEQFF. The CDR3 DNA, read in part, is TGTGCCAGCTCAGGACAGGGGGTCTACAATGAG.

This clone appeared a few times. Read sequence stops 3 residues before the CDR3 end, and the germline J gene provides the missing end. V and J are TRBV7-9 and TRBJ1-1; D perhaps matches TRBD1 (5 bases). The CDR3 runs 13 residues. Trimming removed 5 bases at V and 2 bases at J, with 9 bases between. CDR1 is SEHNR, CDR2 FQNEAQ, per germline (reference sequence). The CDR3 bases that were read are TGTGCCAGCAGCCCAGGGATAAACACTGAA. Protein product: CASSPGINTE. The entire CDR3 sequence reads CASSPGINTEAFF.

This clone was seen many times. The CDR3 here is CASSAGGRRSNTGELFF. The covered CDR3 bases are TGTGCCAGCAGCGCCGGGGGAAGGCGTTCGAACACCGGGGAG. The rearrangement links TRBV7-6 to TRBJ2-2; TRBD2 is a possible D gene (6 bases). The read ends 3 residues early relative to the CDR3; the germline J gene fills the gap. The germline gives CDR1 SGHVS, CDR2 FNYEAQ. V was pared by 5 bases and J by 0 bases, with 16 bases between. The CDR3 sequence is 17 residues long.

This clone was counted at least ten times. The CDR3 end falls 3 residues outside the read, so it is completed with the germline J gene. The chain has TRBV18 and TRBJ2-7, with a weak D call TRBD2 (6 bases). The CDR3 runs to 16 residues. Germline loops: CDR1 KGHSH, CDR2 LQKENI. The V gene lost 2 bases and the J gene lost 4 bases, with 18 bases spanning the gap. The covered CDR3 bases are TGTGCCAGCTCACCAATTTCCGGAGGACTACCTTACGAG. This sequence encodes CASSPISGGLPYE. The whole CDR3 sequence reads CASSPISGGLPYEQYF. Full variable domain (rest looked up from reference TRBV18 and TRBJ2-7): NAGVMQNPRHLVRRRGQEARLRCSPMKGHSHVYWYRQLPEEGLKFMVYLQKENIIDESGMPKERFSAEFPKEGPSILRIQQVVRGDSAAYFCASSPISGGLPYEQYFGPGTRLTVT.

This clone was counted at least ten times. The CDR3 end falls 3 residues outside the read, so it is completed with the germline J gene. The chain has TRBV5-1 and TRBJ2-7, with D unclear. Germline V CDR1 and CDR2: SGHRS, YFSETQ. The V and J ends lost 4 bases and 2 bases respectively, with 10 bases between them. This CDR3 is 13 amino acids long. CDR3 residues: CASSLKPPYEQYF. The CDR3 DNA, read in part, is TGCGCCAGCAGCCTAAAGCCCCCCTACGAG.

This clone was counted at least ten times. The read ends 3 residues early relative to the CDR3; the germline J gene fills the gap. This sequence joins TRBV28 and TRBJ2-7; 9 bases are a match to TRBD1. The CDR3 consists of 16 residues. The V and J ends lost 1 base and 2 bases, in that order; junction bases with no gene match: 6. CDR1 MDHEN and CDR2 SYDVKM come from the germline V gene. The CDR3 loop reads CASSLLDRGYPYEQYF. Incomplete CDR3 DNA: TGTGCCAGCAGTTTATTGGACAGGGGCTACCCCTACGAG.

This clone has at least ten counts. The read comes to an end 3 residues before the CDR3 does, leaving the germline J gene to fill in the end. V is TRBV19 and J is TRBJ1-4; D perhaps matches TRBD1 (6 bases). Trimming took off 2 bases at V and 8 bases at J, with 15 bases between the two ends. Germline values: CDR1 LNHDA, CDR2 SQIVND (reference sequence). The CDR3 runs to 15 residues. The sequenced part of the CDR3 DNA is TGTGCCAGTAGTATACTGGACAGCTTGCGAGAAAAA. Protein sequence: CASSILDSLREK. The entire CDR3 is CASSILDSLREKLFF.

This clone was counted at least ten times. The CDR3 extends 3 residues past the end of the read, so its final part is completed from the germline J gene. The chain has TRBV4-1 and TRBJ2-5; 8 positions match TRBD2. In germline, CDR1 is MGHRA, CDR2 YSYEKL. The CDR3 is 17 amino acids. V gave up 1 base and J gave up 5 bases; unmatched junction bases: 12. The sequenced CDR3 bases are TGCGCCAGCAGCCAAGTCGTTAGCGGGGCCGGGGGGGAGACC. Its protein is CASSQVVSGAGGET. The complete CDR3 sequence is CASSQVVSGAGGETQYF.

The table lists this clone with many counts. Sequencing ends 3 residues short of the CDR3 end; the germline J gene provides the rest. The rearrangement joins TRBV13 to TRBJ2-3; the D gene is possibly TRBD2 (6 bases). The CDR3 loop spans 13 amino acids. CDR1 is PRHDT, CDR2 FYEKMQ, per germline (reference sequence). The ends were cut back, 5 bases at V and 7 bases at J, with 13 bases in the middle. This CDR3 reads CASSPQTSNTQYF. The CDR3 DNA, read in part, is TGTGCCAGCAGCCCCCAAACTAGCAATACG. Full variable domain (rest looked up from reference TRBV13 and TRBJ2-3): AAGVIQSPRHLIKEKRETATLKCYPIPRHDTVYWYQQGPGQDPQFLISFYEKMQSDKGSIPDRFSAQQFSDYHSELNMSSLELGDSALYFCASSPQTSNTQYFGPGTRLTVL.

This clone was recorded at least ten times. Sequencing ends 3 residues short of the CDR3 end; the germline J gene provides the rest. The rearrangement links TRBV20-1 to TRBJ1-1; D unresolved. The CDR3 has 12 residues. Trimming took off 4 bases at V and 0 bases at J, with 6 bases between the two ends. Germline CDR1 DFQATT, CDR2 SNEGSKA (reference sequence). CDR3 sequence reads: CSAMAMNTEAFF. The CDR3 DNA, read in part, is TGCAGTGCTATGGCCATGAACACTGAA.

This clone has a count of ten or more. With the read ending 3 residues before the CDR3 end, the germline J gene is used to fill in that end. The chain combines TRBV29-1 with TRBJ2-7; 14 bases are a match to TRBD2. Looked up from germline, CDR1 is SQVTM and CDR2 is ANQGSEA. The CDR3 is made up of 15 amino acids. V was clipped by 1 base and J by 5 bases; unmatched bases: 4. The CDR3 DNA, read in part, is TGCAGCGTTGAAGGACTAGCGGGAGGGCTTGACGAG. This codes for CSVEGLAGGLDE. The whole CDR3 region reads CSVEGLAGGLDEQYF.

The table lists this clone with many counts. The CDR3 extends 3 residues past the end of the read, so its final part is completed from the germline J gene. The rearrangement uses TRBV12-3 or TRBV12-4 and TRBJ2-3; no reliable D call. The V end was cut by 5 bases, the J end by 6 bases, with 6 bases between. The CDR3 loop spans 11 amino acids. The CDR3 sequence is CASSPADTQYF. The part of the CDR3 DNA that was read is TGTGCCAGCAGTCCCGCGGATACG.

There are many counts of this clone. The read is 3 residues too short to cover the CDR3 end, so that end is filled in from the germline J gene. V and J are TRBV9 and TRBJ2-3; D not resolved. Trimming removed 3 bases from V and 0 bases from J, with 11 bases in between. Germline CDR1 and CDR2: SGDLS and YYNGEE. The CDR3 has 15 amino acids. CDR3 DNA, as far as it was read: TGTGCCAGCAGCGACCCTGCTACTAGCACAGATACG. This translates into CASSDPATSTDT. The full-length CDR3 reads as CASSDPATSTDTQYF. The full variable domain, with the rest looked up from reference TRBV9 and TRBJ2-3, is DSGVTQTPKHLITATGQRVTLRCSPRSGDLSVYWYQQSLDQGLQFLIQYYNGEERAKGNILERFSAQQFPDLHSELNLSSLELGDSALYFCASSDPATSTDTQYFGPGTRLTVL.

This clone appeared many times. The observed sequence ends 3 residues before the CDR3 terminus, with the missing tail filled in from the germline J gene. The chain carries TRBV6-1 and TRBJ2-1; 12 nucleotides line up with TRBD2. This CDR3 region has 15 residues. With V trimmed by 4 bases and J by 4 bases, 2 bases remained unmatched. CDR1 is MNHNS, CDR2 SASEGT, per germline. CDR3 protein: CASSVLAGGYNEQFF. Incomplete CDR3 DNA: TGTGCCAGCAGTGTGCTAGCGGGAGGGTACAATGAG.

In this sample, this clone turned up many times. The read gets to within 3 residues of the CDR3 end, and the germline J gene fills in the rest. The J gene is TRBJ2-1, the V gene TRBV7-9; D gene ambiguous. V dropped 4 bases and J dropped 8 bases, with 15 bases sitting between them. The CDR3 is 14 residues long. The germline V gene encodes CDR1 SEHNR and CDR2 FQNEAQ (reference sequence). The CDR3 sequence: CASSSRAKGDEQFF. CDR3 bases read: TGTGCCAGCAGCTCGAGAGCCAAGGGCGATGAG.

This clone was counted at least ten times. The read gets to within 3 residues of the CDR3 end, and the germline J gene fills in the rest. V gene TRBV5-1 combines with J gene TRBJ1-6; the D is unclear. CDR3 length equals 15 residues. The V and J ends lost 1 base and 7 bases respectively, with 12 bases between them. Looked up from germline, CDR1 is SGHRS and CDR2 is YFSETQ. The sequenced part of the CDR3 DNA is TGCGCCAGCAGCTTGAACAGCGGCTCGAATTCACCC. This sequence encodes CASSLNSGSNSP. In full, the CDR3 reads CASSLNSGSNSPLHF.

This clone was observed at least ten times. The CDR3 extends 3 residues past the end of the read, so its final part is completed from the germline J gene. The chain employs TRBV28 and TRBJ2-7, with TRBD1 as a possible D gene (5 bases). Trimming left V 7 bases short and J 0 bases short, with 13 bases between. Per germline, CDR1 MDHEN and CDR2 SYDVKM. The CDR3 spans 14 residues. Partial CDR3 DNA: TGTGCCAGCACAGAGACAGCGAGCTCCTACGAG. The encoded protein is CASTETASSYE. In full, the CDR3 reads CASTETASSYEQYF.

This clone was detected many times. The sequence runs out 3 residues before the end of the CDR3; the remainder is reconstructed from the germline J gene. This sequence joins TRBV2 and TRBJ2-3; TRBD2 matches at 11 bases. After removal of 5 bases from V and 2 bases from J, the junction contained 6 bases not matched to a gene. Germline lookup yields CDR1 SNHLY and CDR2 FYNNEI. This CDR3 is built from 16 residues. CDR3 residues: CASSRGLAASTDTQYF. The part of the CDR3 DNA that was read is TGTGCCAGCAGTAGGGGACTAGCGGCCTCCACAGATACG.

The table lists this clone with many counts. The sequenced fragment ends 3 residues before the CDR3 boundary, so the rest is inferred from the germline J gene. The genes are TRBV20-1 and TRBJ1-1; no reliable D call. Germline V gives CDR1 DFQATT, CDR2 SNEGSKA (reference sequence). This CDR3 comprises 14 residues. The CDR3 DNA, read in part, is TGCAGTGCTAGAGATCGAGTTTTGCGGCTGAGG. Protein sequence: CSARDRVLRLR. The whole CDR3 protein is CSARDRVLRLRAFF.

Ten or more counts support this clone. Coverage ceases 3 residues before the CDR3 finishes, and the germline J gene fills in the end. The rearrangement links TRBV7-3 to TRBJ1-1, with 9 bases matching TRBD1. V dropped 5 bases and J dropped 0; count of bases not matched to a gene: 4. The CDR3 loop spans 15 amino acids. Per the germline V gene, CDR1 is SGHTA and CDR2 is FQGTGA. CDR3 DNA, as far as it was read: TGTGCCAGCAGCCAGGGACAGGGTATGAACACTGAA. It yields the protein CASSQGQGMNTE. In full, the CDR3 is CASSQGQGMNTEAFF.

This clone was seen ten or more times. The read is 3 residues too short to cover the CDR3 end, so that end is filled in from the germline J gene. V is TRBV4-1 and J is TRBJ2-7, with 8 bases fitting TRBD2. This CDR3 region has 14 residues. Germline V gene sequence: CDR1 MGHRA, CDR2 YSYEKL. V gave up 1 base and J gave up 6 bases; unmatched junction bases: 5. The DNA read from the CDR3 is TGCGCCAGCAGCCAAGTAGCGGGATTCCGCGAG. Amino acids: CASSQVAGFRE. The whole CDR3 protein is CASSQVAGFREQYF.